This TCR beta chain originates from a study of T cell responses to AZD1222 COVID-19 vaccine (dated by TCRdb to the early 2020s). With respect to the entire study: AZD1222 recipients with second doses at about 4 weeks or about 12 weeks were pooled, because spike-specific TCR depth and breadth did not differ between schedules. TCR sequencing covered fewer than 250 trial participants: approximately 200 given two doses of AZD1222 and about 26 given two doses of MenACWY control vaccine. Enrollment into the trials was organized by age into subgroups of 18-55, 56-69 and 70-plus years, and those subgroups contained about 160, 30 and 59 TCR-sequenced participants, respectively.

From the germline V gene (reference sequence), CDR1 is LGHDT and CDR2 is YNNKEL. Trimming at the junction amounts to 0 bases on V and 2 bases on J, and the germline ends lie 10 bases apart. The CDR3 covers 15 residues, taking in both the cysteine and the phenylalanine. The entry retains the CDR3 DNA only, 45 bases that are in frame from base 1. The CDR3 regions of human TCRbeta chains were subjected to immunosequencing. The original methods were these. Repertoire TCRs were checked for matches against a reference library of SARS-CoV-2-specific TCRs that had been generated using the MIRA antigen-specificity platform. Breadth was defined as the fraction of unique TCRs that were SARS-CoV-2-associated, and depth was defined as the fraction of total T cells that were SARS-CoV-2-associated. Each spike-specific TCR was assigned to its reactive spike region and to a CD4 or CD8 class using the MIRA data. Log10-transformed breadth and depth values were compared by one-way ANOVA with Sidak's multiple comparisons tests. TCRdb's version of the immuneACCESS table is confined to in-frame rearrangements and falls short of the full clone set. An unresolved V gene accounts for under half of the shortfall where checked; the remainder is of unknown origin. V, J and clone size are those of that table, while D and trimming were read from the DNA. This sample holds about 140,000 clones; almost 95% were observed only once. The leading ten clones occupy roughly 2.2% of the sample.

Here is what the overall study found, with its caveats: Most participants were white British and females outnumbered males, and the authors suggested that clonal diversity may have been underestimated. Reportedly, close to half of the unique spike-specific TCRs recognized epitopes lying outside the regions that are mutated in the B.1.351 and B.1.1.7 variants. CD4 TCRs associated with the vaccine covered the entire spike protein, and the dominant responses were in regions 160-218 and 743-854. The 56-69-year group was small, and its depth increase did not reach significance, likely because of low power. Spike-specific TCR breadth and depth rose significantly after two AZD1222 doses compared with day 0 and with MenACWY recipients. Because no day 14 peak-response samples were available, repertoires were characterized only after the peak T cell response. Conclusions about previously exposed vaccinees were limited because only a handful of AZD1222 recipients were SARS-CoV-2 seropositive at baseline.

In the paper's terms, the time point label means: baseline before first vaccination. Vaccinee samples came from UK trials COV001 and COV002, including a single-blind randomized controlled phase 2/3 trial of AZD1222 (ChAdOx1 nCoV-19) in healthy adults. Trial participant PBMC samples were collected at day 0 and day 28 after the second dose for TCRbeta chain sequencing. Concerning this clone: Its antigen is still unknown. Per-base qualities were not stored, and no clone one base away is much larger.

The sample consisted of peripheral blood, taken on day 0 of AZD1222 vaccination. This receptor was taken from an adult in good health. This receptor chain uses TRBV3-1 (or the pseudogene TRBV3-2) and TRBJ1-2; the D gene is perhaps TRBD1, from 5 matching bases. The sequenced DNA: TGTGCCAGCAGCCAAGAACACAGGACCAACTATGGCTACACCTTC. Translated, this is CASSQEHRTNYGYTF.